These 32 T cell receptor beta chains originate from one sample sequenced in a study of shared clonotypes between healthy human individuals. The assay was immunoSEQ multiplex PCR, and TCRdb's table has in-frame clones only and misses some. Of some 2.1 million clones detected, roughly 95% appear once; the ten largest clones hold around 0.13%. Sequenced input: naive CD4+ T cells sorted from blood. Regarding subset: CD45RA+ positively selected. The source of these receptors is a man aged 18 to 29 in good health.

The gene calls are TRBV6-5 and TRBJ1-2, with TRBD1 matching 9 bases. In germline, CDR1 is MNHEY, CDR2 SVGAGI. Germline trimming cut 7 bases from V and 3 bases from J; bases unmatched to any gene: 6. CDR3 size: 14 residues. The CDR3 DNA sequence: TGTGCCAGCAACGGGGGACAGGGCTACTATGGCTACACCTTC. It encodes CASNGGQGYYGYTF.

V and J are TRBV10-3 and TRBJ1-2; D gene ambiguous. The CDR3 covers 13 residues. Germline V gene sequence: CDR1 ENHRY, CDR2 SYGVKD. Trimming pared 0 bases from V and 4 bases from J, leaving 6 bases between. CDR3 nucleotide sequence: TGTGCCATCAGTGAGTCGGAGTTCTATGGCTACACCTTC. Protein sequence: CAISESEFYGYTF.

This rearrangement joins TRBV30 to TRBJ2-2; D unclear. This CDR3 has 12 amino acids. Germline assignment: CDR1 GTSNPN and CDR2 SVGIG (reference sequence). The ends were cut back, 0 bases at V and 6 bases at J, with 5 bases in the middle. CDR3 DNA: TGTGCCTGGAGTGTAGCCCCCGGGGAGCTGTTTTTT. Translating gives CAWSVAPGELFF. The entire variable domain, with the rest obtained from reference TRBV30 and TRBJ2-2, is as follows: SQTIHQWPATLVQPVGSPLSLECTVEGTSNPNLYWYRQAAGRGLQLLFYSVGIGQISSEVPQNLSASRPQDRQFILSSKKLLLSDSGFYLCAWSVAPGELFFGEGSRLTVL.

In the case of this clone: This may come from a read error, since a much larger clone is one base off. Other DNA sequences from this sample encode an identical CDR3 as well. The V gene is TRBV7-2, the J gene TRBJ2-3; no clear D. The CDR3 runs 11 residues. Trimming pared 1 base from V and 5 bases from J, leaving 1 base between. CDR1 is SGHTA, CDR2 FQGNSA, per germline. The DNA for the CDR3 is TGTGCCAGCAGCTTAGTAGATACGCAGTATTTT. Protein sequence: CASSLVDTQYF.

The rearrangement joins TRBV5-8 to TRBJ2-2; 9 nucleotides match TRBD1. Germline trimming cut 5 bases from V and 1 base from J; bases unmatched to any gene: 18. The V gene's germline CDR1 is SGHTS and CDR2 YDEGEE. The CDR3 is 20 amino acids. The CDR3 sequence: CASRPLGRAGTGKNTGELFF. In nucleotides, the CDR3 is TGTGCCAGCAGACCCTTGGGGAGAGCCGGGACAGGGAAGAACACCGGGGAGCTGTTTTTT.

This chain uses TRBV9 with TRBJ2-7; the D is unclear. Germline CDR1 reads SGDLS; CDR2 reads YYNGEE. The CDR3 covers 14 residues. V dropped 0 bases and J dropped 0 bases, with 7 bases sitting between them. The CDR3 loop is CASSVGASSYEQYF. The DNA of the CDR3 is TGTGCCAGCAGCGTAGGAGCCAGCTCCTACGAGCAGTACTTC.

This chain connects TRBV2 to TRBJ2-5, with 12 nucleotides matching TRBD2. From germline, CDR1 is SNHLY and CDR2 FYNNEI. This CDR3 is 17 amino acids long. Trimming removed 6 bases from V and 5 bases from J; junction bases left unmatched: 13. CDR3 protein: CASRIKPSGRAGETQYF. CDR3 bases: TGTGCCAGCAGGATCAAGCCTAGCGGGAGGGCCGGGGAGACCCAGTACTTC.

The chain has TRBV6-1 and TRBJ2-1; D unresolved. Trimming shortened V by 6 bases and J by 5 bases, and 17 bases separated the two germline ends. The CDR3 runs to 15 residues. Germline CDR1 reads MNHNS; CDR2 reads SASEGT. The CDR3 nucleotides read TGTGCCAGCAGGATCGGGTCCAGAGGAAACAATGAGCAGTTCTTC. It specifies CASRIGSRGNNEQFF.

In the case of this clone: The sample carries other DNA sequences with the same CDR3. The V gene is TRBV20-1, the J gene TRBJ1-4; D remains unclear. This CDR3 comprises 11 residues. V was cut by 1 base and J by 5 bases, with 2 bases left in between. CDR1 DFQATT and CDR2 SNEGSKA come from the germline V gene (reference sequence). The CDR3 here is CSARGNEKLFF. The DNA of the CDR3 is TGCAGTGCTAGAGGGAATGAAAAACTGTTTTTT.

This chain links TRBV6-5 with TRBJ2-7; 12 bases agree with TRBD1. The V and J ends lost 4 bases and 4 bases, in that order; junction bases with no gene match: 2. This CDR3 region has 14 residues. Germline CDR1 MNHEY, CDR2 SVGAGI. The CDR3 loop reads CASSWDRGPYEQYF. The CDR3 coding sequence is TGTGCCAGCAGTTGGGACAGGGGGCCGTACGAGCAGTACTTC.

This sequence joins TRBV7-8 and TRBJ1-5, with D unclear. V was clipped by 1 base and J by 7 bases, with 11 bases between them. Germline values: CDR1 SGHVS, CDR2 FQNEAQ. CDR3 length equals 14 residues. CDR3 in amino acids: CASSLEKGIQPQHF. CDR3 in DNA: TGTGCCAGCAGCTTAGAGAAAGGGATCCAGCCCCAGCATTTT.

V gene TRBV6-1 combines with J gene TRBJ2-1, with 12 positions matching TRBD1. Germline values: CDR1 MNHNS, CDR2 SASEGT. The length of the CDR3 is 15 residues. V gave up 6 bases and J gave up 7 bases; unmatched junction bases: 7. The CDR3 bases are TGTGCCAGCAGGGGGACAGGGGGCATCACGAATGAGCAGTTCTTC. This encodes CASRGTGGITNEQFF.

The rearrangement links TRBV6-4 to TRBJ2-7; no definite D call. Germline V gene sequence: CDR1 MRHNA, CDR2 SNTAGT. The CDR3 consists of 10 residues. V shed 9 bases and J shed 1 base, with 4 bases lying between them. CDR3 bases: TGTGCCAGGGGGTCCTACGAGCAGTACTTC. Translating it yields CARGSYEQYF.

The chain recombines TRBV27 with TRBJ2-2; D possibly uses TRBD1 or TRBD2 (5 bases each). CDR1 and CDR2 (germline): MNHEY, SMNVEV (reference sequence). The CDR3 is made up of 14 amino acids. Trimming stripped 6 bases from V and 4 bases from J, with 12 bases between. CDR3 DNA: TGTGCCAGCAGAGCGGACAAGATCACCGGGGAGCTGTTTTTT. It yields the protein CASRADKITGELFF.

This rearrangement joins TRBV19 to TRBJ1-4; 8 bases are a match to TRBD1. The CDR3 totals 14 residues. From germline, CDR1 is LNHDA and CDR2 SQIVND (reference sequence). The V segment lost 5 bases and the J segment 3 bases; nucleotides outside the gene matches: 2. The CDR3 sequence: CASSPQGANEKLFF. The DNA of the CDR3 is TGTGCCAGTAGTCCACAGGGGGCTAATGAAAAACTGTTTTTT.

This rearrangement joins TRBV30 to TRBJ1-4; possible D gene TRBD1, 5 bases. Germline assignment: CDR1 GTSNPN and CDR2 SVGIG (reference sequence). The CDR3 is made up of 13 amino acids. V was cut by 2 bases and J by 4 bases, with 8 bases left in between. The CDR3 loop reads CAWSRDFNEKLFF. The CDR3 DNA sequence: TGTGCCTGGAGTCGGGACTTTAATGAAAAACTGTTTTTT.

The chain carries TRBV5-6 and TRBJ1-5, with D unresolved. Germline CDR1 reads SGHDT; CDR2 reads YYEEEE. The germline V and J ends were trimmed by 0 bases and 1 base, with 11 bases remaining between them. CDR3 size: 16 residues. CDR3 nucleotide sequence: TGTGCCAGCAGCTTGGATGGCGGGAGAAGCAATCAGCCCCAGCATTTT. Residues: CASSLDGGRSNQPQHF.

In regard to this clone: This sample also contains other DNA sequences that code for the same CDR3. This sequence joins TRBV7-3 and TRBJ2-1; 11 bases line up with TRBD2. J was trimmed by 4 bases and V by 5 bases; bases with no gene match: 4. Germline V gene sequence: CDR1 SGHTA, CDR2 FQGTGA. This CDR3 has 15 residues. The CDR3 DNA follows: TGTGCCAGCAGCCCCGGACTAGCGGGTTACAATGAGCAGTTCTTC. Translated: CASSPGLAGYNEQFF.

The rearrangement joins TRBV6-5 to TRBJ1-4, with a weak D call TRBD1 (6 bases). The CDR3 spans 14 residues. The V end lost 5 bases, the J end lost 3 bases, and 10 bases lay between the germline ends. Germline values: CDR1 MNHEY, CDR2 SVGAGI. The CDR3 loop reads CASSLQGSNEKLFF. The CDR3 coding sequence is TGTGCCAGCAGTCTACAGGGCTCTAATGAAAAACTGTTTTTT.

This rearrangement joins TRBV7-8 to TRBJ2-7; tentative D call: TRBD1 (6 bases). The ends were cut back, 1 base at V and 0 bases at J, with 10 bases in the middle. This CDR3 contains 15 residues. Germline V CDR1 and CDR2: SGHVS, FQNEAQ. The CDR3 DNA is TGTGCCAGCAGCTTAGGGGGGCAAAACTCCTACGAGCAGTACTTC. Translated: CASSLGGQNSYEQYF.

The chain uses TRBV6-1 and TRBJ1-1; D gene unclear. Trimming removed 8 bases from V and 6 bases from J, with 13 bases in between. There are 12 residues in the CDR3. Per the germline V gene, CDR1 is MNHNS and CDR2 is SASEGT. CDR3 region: CASGQPESEAFF. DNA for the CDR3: TGTGCCAGCGGGCAGCCAGAATCTGAAGCTTTCTTT.

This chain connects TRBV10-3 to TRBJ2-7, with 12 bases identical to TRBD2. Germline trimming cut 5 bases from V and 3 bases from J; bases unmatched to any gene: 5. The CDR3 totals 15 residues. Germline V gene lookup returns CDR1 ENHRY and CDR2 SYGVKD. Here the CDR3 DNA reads TGTGCCATCAGTCCACTAGCGGGAGGTGGCTACGAGCAGTACTTC. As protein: CAISPLAGGGYEQYF.

CDR3 protein: CASSRPQGPGEQYF. The CDR3 DNA reads as TGTGCCAGCAGCCGGCCGCAGGGGCCGGGCGAGCAGTACTTC. The rearrangement uses TRBV11-2 and TRBJ2-7; D possibly corresponds to TRBD1 (6 bases). The germline V gene has CDR1 SGHAT and CDR2 FQNNGV. The V gene lost 5 bases and the J gene lost 6 bases, with 17 bases spanning the gap. The CDR3 totals 14 residues.

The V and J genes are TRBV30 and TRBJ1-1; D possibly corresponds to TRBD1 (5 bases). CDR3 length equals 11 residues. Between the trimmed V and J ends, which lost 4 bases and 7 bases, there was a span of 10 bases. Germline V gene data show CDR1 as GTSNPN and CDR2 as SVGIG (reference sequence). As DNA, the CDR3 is TGTGCCTGGACAGGGTTCCATGAAGCTTTCTTT. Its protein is CAWTGFHEAFF.

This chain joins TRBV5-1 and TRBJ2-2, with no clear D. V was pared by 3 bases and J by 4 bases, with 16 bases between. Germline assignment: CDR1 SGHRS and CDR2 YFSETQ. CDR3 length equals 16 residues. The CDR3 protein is CASSSTDLKLTGELFF. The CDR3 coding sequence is TGCGCCAGCAGCTCTACAGACCTAAAACTCACCGGGGAGCTGTTTTTT.

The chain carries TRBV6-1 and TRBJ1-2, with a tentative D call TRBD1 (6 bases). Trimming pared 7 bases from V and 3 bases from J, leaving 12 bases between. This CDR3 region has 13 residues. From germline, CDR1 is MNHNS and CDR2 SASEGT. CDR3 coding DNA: TGTGCCAGCACGACAGGCCCTGACTATGGCTACACCTTC. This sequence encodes CASTTGPDYGYTF.

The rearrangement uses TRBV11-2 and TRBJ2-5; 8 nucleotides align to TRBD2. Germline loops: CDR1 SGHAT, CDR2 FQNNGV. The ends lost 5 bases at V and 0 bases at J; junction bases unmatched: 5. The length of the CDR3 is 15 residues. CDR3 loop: CASSPLGLDQETQYF. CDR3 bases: TGTGCCAGCAGCCCCCTGGGACTAGACCAAGAGACCCAGTACTTC.

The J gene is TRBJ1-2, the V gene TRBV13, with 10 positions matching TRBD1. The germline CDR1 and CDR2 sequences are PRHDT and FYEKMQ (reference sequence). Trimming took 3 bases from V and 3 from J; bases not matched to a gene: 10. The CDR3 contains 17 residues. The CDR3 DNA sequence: TGTGCCAGCAGCTTTAGACGCGGAGGGACAGGGGACTATGGCTACACCTTC. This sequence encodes CASSFRRGGTGDYGYTF.

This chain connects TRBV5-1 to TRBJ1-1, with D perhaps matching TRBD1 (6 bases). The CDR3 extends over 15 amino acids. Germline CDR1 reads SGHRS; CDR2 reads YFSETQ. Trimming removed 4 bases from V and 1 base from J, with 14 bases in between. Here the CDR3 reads CASSIGPGANTEAFF. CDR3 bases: TGCGCCAGCAGCATAGGGCCGGGGGCGAACACTGAAGCTTTCTTT.

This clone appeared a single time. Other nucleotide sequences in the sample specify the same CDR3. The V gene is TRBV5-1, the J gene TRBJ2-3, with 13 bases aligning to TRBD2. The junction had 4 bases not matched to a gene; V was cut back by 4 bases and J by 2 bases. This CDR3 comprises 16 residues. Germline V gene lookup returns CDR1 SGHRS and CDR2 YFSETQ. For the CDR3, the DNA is TGCGCCAGCAGCCGCGGGACTAGCGGGAACACAGATACGCAGTATTTT. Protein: CASSRGTSGNTDTQYF.

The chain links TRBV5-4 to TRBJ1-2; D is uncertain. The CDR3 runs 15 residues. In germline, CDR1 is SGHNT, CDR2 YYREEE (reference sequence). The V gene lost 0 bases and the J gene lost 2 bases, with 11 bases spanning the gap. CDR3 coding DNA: TGTGCCAGCAGCTTGGGACCCCTTCCGAACTATGGCTACACCTTC. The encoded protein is CASSLGPLPNYGYTF.

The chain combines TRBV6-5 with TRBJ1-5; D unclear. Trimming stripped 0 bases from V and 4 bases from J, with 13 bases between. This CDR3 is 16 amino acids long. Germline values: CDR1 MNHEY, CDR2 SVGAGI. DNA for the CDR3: TGTGCCAGCAGTTACTCGTATCCTGAGAAGAATCAGCCCCAGCATTTT. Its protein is CASSYSYPEKNQPQHF.